The sequence of this T cell receptor beta chain was determined in a study of T-cell reconstitution after alpha-beta-depleted transplantation in children. The study, taken as a whole, reports: At one year after transplant, newly produced T cells mostly accounted for T-cell counts and diversity.

Trimming left V 0 bases short and J 7 bases short, with 13 bases between. The CDR3 has 15 residues. Germline V lookup: CDR1 LGHNA, CDR2 YSLEER. This clonotype was seen only once. What it binds is not known. During its preparation, the TCRbeta library received unique molecular identifiers. MiXCR, applied by TCRdb to the PCR reads, yields one record per CDR3 protein. The sample lists more than 75,000 distinct CDR3 sequences, 20% to 25% seen once, with 20% to 25% in the top ten. This receptor was identified in a boy under 10 years old with acute lymphoblastic leukemia, due to receive a stem cell transplant. The specimen comprised PBMCs, sampled before TCRalphabeta/CD19-depleted stem cell transplant. V usage is TRBV4-3 and J usage is TRBJ1-5; possible D gene TRBD1, 5 bases. This CDR3 reads CASSQDSWGGQPQHF. The CDR3 DNA follows: TGCGCCAGCAGCCAAGATTCTTGGGGCGGGCAGCCCCAGCATTTT.